Below are 25 T cell receptor beta chains sequenced from a single sample in a study of shared clonotypes between healthy human individuals. TCRdb's table, derived via immunoSEQ multiplex PCR, lists solely in-frame clones and lacks some. Of about 470,000 clones in the sample, 79% were seen once. Sequences were obtained from PBMCs. The receptors originated from a woman aged 35 to 49 in good health. Some clones in this sample may be carry-over from other donors' samples.

The gene calls are TRBV15 and TRBJ2-7, with TRBD2 matching over 12 bases. The CDR3 is 15 amino acids. V shed 5 bases, J shed 2 bases, and the junction held 4 bases outside the gene matches. Germline lookup yields CDR1 LNHNV and CDR2 YYDKDF (reference sequence). CDR3 in amino acids: CATSLGLAGPYEQYF. CDR3 coding DNA: TGTGCCACCAGCCTAGGACTAGCGGGGCCCTACGAGCAGTACTTC.

This clone was counted between two and nine times. The chain uses TRBV7-9 and TRBJ2-2, with a tentative D call TRBD1 (6 bases). This CDR3 region has 15 residues. V shed 2 bases and J shed 4 bases, with 11 bases lying between them. Germline-derived CDR1 and CDR2 are SEHNR and FQNEAQ (reference sequence). This CDR3 is CASSLSGTPTGELFF. The CDR3 DNA reads TGTGCCAGCAGCTTATCCGGGACACCCACCGGGGAGCTGTTTTTT.

V usage is TRBV5-1 and J usage is TRBJ2-5, with 8 nucleotides matching TRBD2. Trimming cost V 4 bases and J 3 bases; bases outside gene matches: 11. This CDR3 contains 16 residues. The germline V gene encodes CDR1 SGHRS and CDR2 YFSETQ. Here the CDR3 DNA reads TGCGCCAGCAGCCCACTACCTCTAGCGGGTGAAGAGACCCAGTACTTC. This sequence encodes CASSPLPLAGEETQYF.

The rearrangement joins TRBV27 to TRBJ2-6; D is tentatively TRBD1 or TRBD2 (5 bases each). Per the germline V gene, CDR1 is MNHEY and CDR2 is SMNVEV (reference sequence). The V gene lost 11 bases and the J gene lost 0 bases, with 14 bases spanning the gap. This CDR3 is built from 15 residues. The chain's CDR3 is CAAGDGSSGANVLTF. CDR3 sequence (DNA): TGTGCCGCCGGGGACGGAAGCTCTGGGGCCAACGTCCTGACTTTC.

The chain links TRBV7-9 to TRBJ2-3; D remains ambiguous. This CDR3 is built from 16 residues. V was pared by 6 bases and J by 0 bases, with 16 bases between. The germline V gene encodes CDR1 SEHNR and CDR2 FQNEAQ (reference sequence). CDR3 sequence (DNA): TGTGCCAGCAGGGGAAAAGGGTTCCAGAGCACAGATACGCAGTATTTT. This translates into CASRGKGFQSTDTQYF. The full variable domain, rest sourced from reference TRBV7-9 and TRBJ2-3, is DTGVSQNPRHKITKRGQNVTFRCDPISEHNRLYWYRQTLGQGPEFLTYFQNEAQLEKSRLLSDRFSAERPKGSFSTLEIQRTEQGDSAMYLCASRGKGFQSTDTQYFGPGTRLTVL.

This clone has just one count. The rearrangement joins TRBV28 to TRBJ2-3; D not resolved. The CDR3 extends over 15 amino acids. Germline CDR1 is MDHEN and CDR2 is SYDVKM. V gave up 3 bases and J gave up 1 base, with 11 bases separating them. The CDR3 region has the DNA TGTGCCAGCAGTTTGAAAGGTCTGGGCACAGATACGCAGTATTTT. Its protein is CASSLKGLGTDTQYF.

The rearrangement joins TRBV9 to TRBJ2-1; 15 nucleotides agree with TRBD2. V lost 0 bases, J lost 9 bases, and 7 bases stayed unmatched. Germline V gene sequence: CDR1 SGDLS, CDR2 YYNGEE. The CDR3 loop spans 17 amino acids. Written as DNA, the CDR3 is TGTGCCAGCAGCGTAGTGGGGACTAGCGGGGGGTTCATTGAGCAGTTCTTC. This gives the protein CASSVVGTSGGFIEQFF.

Notes on this clone: Other nucleotide sequences in the sample specify the same CDR3. The rearrangement uses TRBV5-1 and TRBJ2-5; no reliable D call. The germline CDR1 and CDR2 sequences are SGHRS and YFSETQ. The V gene lost 0 bases and the J gene lost 1 base, with 7 bases spanning the gap. The CDR3 is 14 residues long. This CDR3 reads CASSLGTAQETQYF. The CDR3 region has the DNA TGCGCCAGCAGCTTGGGTACCGCCCAAGAGACCCAGTACTTC.

This clone was seen more than once but under ten times. V is TRBV19 and J is TRBJ2-1; D is unresolved. This CDR3 region has 13 residues. Germline V CDR1 and CDR2: LNHDA, SQIVND (reference sequence). Between the trimmed V and J ends, which lost 6 bases and 8 bases, there was a span of 14 bases. CDR3 region: CASSHRDPHEQFF. CDR3 nucleotides: TGTGCCAGTAGCCACCGAGATCCCCATGAGCAGTTCTTC.

The genes are TRBV5-1 and TRBJ2-1; no reliable D call. The CDR3 is 12 residues long. The V end was cut by 4 bases, the J end by 9 bases, with 11 bases between. Germline V gene data show CDR1 as SGHRS and CDR2 as YFSETQ. The CDR3 sequence is CASSLRETEQFF. Written as DNA, the CDR3 is TGCGCCAGCAGCCTCCGAGAGACTGAGCAGTTCTTC.

This clone was recorded at least ten times. The CDR3 is CASSDGQGAGNTIYF. As DNA, the CDR3 is TGCGCCAGCAGTGATGGACAGGGGGCTGGAAACACCATATATTTT. The V and J genes are TRBV10-2 and TRBJ1-3, with 10 nucleotides matching TRBD1. V was pared by 3 bases and J by 2 bases, with 1 base of the junction left unmatched. Germline CDR1 is WSHSY and CDR2 is SAAADI. The CDR3 is made up of 15 amino acids.

The chain combines TRBV7-2 with TRBJ1-1; weak D call: TRBD1 (6 bases). This CDR3 has 15 amino acids. Germline CDR1 and CDR2: SGHTA and FQGNSA. V was cut by 2 bases and J by 9 bases, with 19 bases left in between. The CDR3 bases are TGTGCCAGCAGCTTACGTGGGCTAGCGGGGACACAAGCTTTCTTT. It specifies CASSLRGLAGTQAFF.

This clone has at least ten counts. The J gene is TRBJ2-5, the V gene TRBV9; perhaps TRBD2 as D (6 bases). V lost 3 bases and J lost 10, with 19 bases in between. The CDR3 loop spans 14 amino acids. Germline values: CDR1 SGDLS, CDR2 YYNGEE. CDR3: CASSASGTRGGQYF. Written as DNA, the CDR3 is TGTGCCAGCAGCGCCTCCGGGACGCGGGGTGGCCAGTACTTC. Full variable domain (missing parts from reference TRBV9 and TRBJ2-5): DSGVTQTPKHLITATGQRVTLRCSPRSGDLSVYWYQQSLDQGLQFLIQYYNGEERAKGNILERFSAQQFPDLHSELNLSSLELGDSALYFCASSASGTRGGQYFGPGTRLLVL.

In its sample, this clone was seen a few times. The chain joins TRBV6-1 to TRBJ1-5; the match to TRBD1 covers 9 bases. There are 13 residues in the CDR3. Looked up from germline, CDR1 is MNHNS and CDR2 is SASEGT. J was trimmed by 5 bases and V by 11 bases; bases with no gene match: 7. The CDR3 spells CASRQGGYQPQHF. The CDR3 nucleotides are TGTGCCTCACGACAGGGGGGTTATCAGCCCCAGCATTTT.

The rearrangement uses TRBV18 and TRBJ2-2; 7 bases agree with TRBD2. This CDR3 has 18 amino acids. V was pared by 1 base and J by 0 bases, with 8 bases of the junction left unmatched. Per the germline V gene, CDR1 is KGHSH and CDR2 is LQKENI. The CDR3 nucleotides are TGTGCCAGCTCACCACGGGTCCTCCTAGCGGCGAACACCGGGGAGCTGTTTTTT. Translated, it gives CASSPRVLLAANTGELFF.

This sequence joins TRBV19 and TRBJ2-3; TRBD1 matches at 10 bases. Germline CDR1 is LNHDA and CDR2 is SQIVND (reference sequence). CDR3 length equals 16 residues. V lost 4 bases and J lost 4; bases outside the gene matches: 8. Here the CDR3 DNA reads TGTGCCAGTAGTACCGCCCCGGGACAGGGGCCAGATACGCAGTATTTT. Its protein is CASSTAPGQGPDTQYF.

The chain combines TRBV7-2 with TRBJ2-7; D ambiguous. Germline loops: CDR1 SGHTA, CDR2 FQGNSA. V dropped 1 base and J dropped 3 bases, with 7 bases sitting between them. The CDR3 is 13 residues long. The CDR3: CASSLEAFYEQYF. CDR3 sequence (DNA): TGTGCCAGCAGCTTAGAGGCCTTCTACGAGCAGTACTTC.

The chain has TRBV7-3 and TRBJ2-1; tentatively, D is TRBD1 (5 bases). The CDR3 has 15 residues. The germline CDR1 and CDR2 sequences are SGHTA and FQGTGA. V was trimmed by 4 bases and J by 4 bases, leaving 14 bases between them. The CDR3 bases are TGTGCCAGCAGCTCTAGACAGAAACCTTACAATGAGCAGTTCTTC. Its translation is CASSSRQKPYNEQFF.

The chain combines TRBV30 with TRBJ2-1; 9 positions agree with TRBD2. The CDR3 length is 14 residues. The junction had 4 bases not matched to a gene; V was cut back by 3 bases and J by 4 bases. CDR1 is GTSNPN and CDR2 is SVGIG in the germline V gene (reference sequence). CDR3 in amino acids: CAWRGLAQYNEQFF. The CDR3 DNA reads as TGTGCCTGGAGAGGACTAGCGCAATACAATGAGCAGTTCTTC.

CDR3 sequence (DNA): TGTGCCAGCAGCTTAGCGACAGGGGGCGCGACTTGGTACACCGGGGAGCTGTTTTTT. Translating gives CASSLATGGATWYTGELFF. V usage is TRBV7-9 and J usage is TRBJ2-2, with 10 positions matching TRBD1. With 0 bases clipped from V and 3 bases from J, the junction kept 10 bases outside the gene matches. The CDR3 length is 19 residues. Germline V gene data show CDR1 as SEHNR and CDR2 as FQNEAQ (reference sequence).

The chain uses TRBV11-1 and TRBJ1-5; no firm D call. There are 16 residues in the CDR3. Trimming pared 1 base from V and 0 bases from J, leaving 10 bases between. CDR1 SGHAT and CDR2 FQDESV come from the germline V gene (reference sequence). The CDR3 sequence is CASSLVRIYSNQPQHF. Written as DNA, the CDR3 is TGTGCCAGCAGCTTAGTAAGGATTTATAGCAATCAGCCCCAGCATTTT. Complete variable domain (other parts from reference TRBV11-1 and TRBJ1-5): EAEVAQSPRYKITEKSQAVAFWCDPISGHATLYWYRQILGQGPELLVQFQDESVVDDSQLPKDRFSAERLKGVDSTLKIQPAELGDSAMYLCASSLVRIYSNQPQHFGDGTRLSIL.

This clone was recorded once. V and J are TRBV28 and TRBJ2-3; D unresolved. Trimming took 5 bases from V and 0 from J, leaving 12 bases between them. Germline V gives CDR1 MDHEN, CDR2 SYDVKM. This CDR3 has 15 amino acids. CDR3 region: CASSPNYPSTDTQYF. The CDR3 nucleotides are TGTGCCAGCAGTCCCAACTACCCCAGCACAGATACGCAGTATTTT.

The chain combines TRBV4-2 with TRBJ2-1, with 10 bases that match TRBD2. Germline V gene data show CDR1 as LGHNA and CDR2 as YNFKEQ. The CDR3 loop spans 16 amino acids. V lost 2 bases and J lost 9; bases outside the gene matches: 10. CDR3 protein: CASSQTPAGGAGEQFF. The CDR3 region has the DNA TGTGCCAGCAGCCAAACCCCAGCGGGAGGGGCAGGTGAGCAGTTCTTC.

This chain uses TRBV28 with TRBJ2-2; 8 nucleotides match TRBD1. The CDR3 contains 15 residues. Trimming at V came to 4 bases and at J to 5 bases, leaving 6 bases not matched to a gene. In germline, CDR1 is MDHEN, CDR2 SYDVKM. The CDR3 DNA reads TGTGCCAGCAGTTCTCCGGACAGGGTAACCGGGGAGCTGTTTTTT. This codes for CASSSPDRVTGELFF. Using reference TRBV28 and TRBJ2-2 for the parts outside the CDR3, the full variable domain is DVKVTQSSRYLVKRTGEKVFLECVQDMDHENMFWYRQDPGLGLRLIYFSYDVKMKEKGDIPEGYSVSREKKERFSLILESASTNQTSMYLCASSSPDRVTGELFFGEGSRLTVL.

This sequence joins TRBV2 and TRBJ2-3; 12 nucleotides line up with TRBD2. Trimming took 7 bases from V and 6 from J; bases not matched to a gene: 5. Germline CDR1 and CDR2: SNHLY and FYNNEI. CDR3 length: 14 residues. The CDR3 spells CASNPTSGGDTQYF. In nucleotides, the CDR3 is TGTGCCAGCAACCCGACTAGCGGGGGCGATACGCAGTATTTT.